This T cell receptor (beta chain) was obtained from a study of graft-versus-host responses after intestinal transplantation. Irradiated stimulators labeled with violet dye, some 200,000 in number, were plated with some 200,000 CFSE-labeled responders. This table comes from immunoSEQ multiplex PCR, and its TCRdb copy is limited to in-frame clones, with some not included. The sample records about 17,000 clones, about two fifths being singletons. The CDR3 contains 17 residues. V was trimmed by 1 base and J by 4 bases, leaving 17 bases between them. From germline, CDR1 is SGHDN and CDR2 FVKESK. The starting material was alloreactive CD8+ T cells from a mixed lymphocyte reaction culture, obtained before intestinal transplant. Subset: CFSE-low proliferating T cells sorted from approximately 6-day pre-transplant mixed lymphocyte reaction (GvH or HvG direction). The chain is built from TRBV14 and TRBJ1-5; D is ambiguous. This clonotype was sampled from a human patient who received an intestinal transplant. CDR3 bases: TGTGCCAGCAGCCAAGGAAAATTTTGCAGCCAGAATCAGCCCCAGCATTTT. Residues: CASSQGKFCSQNQPQHF.